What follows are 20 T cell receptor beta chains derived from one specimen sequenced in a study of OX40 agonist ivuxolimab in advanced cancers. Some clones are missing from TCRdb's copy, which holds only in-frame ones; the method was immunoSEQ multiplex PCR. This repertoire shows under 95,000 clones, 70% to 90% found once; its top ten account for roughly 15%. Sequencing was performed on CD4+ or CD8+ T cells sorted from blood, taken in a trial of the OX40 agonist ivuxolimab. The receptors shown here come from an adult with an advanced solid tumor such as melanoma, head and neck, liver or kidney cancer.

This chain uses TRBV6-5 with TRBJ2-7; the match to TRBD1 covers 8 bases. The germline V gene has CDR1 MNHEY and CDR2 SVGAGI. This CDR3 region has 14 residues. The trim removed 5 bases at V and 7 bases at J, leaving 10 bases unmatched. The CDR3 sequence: CASSKDRVGWEQYF. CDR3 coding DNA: TGTGCCAGCAGTAAGGACAGGGTAGGGTGGGAGCAGTACTTC.

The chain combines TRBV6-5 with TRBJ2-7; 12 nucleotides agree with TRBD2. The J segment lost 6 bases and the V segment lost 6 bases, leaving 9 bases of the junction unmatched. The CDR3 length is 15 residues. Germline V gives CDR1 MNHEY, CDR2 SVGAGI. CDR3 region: CASRSFGLAGSEQYF. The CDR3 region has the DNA TGTGCCAGCAGGAGCTTCGGACTAGCGGGATCCGAGCAGTACTTC.

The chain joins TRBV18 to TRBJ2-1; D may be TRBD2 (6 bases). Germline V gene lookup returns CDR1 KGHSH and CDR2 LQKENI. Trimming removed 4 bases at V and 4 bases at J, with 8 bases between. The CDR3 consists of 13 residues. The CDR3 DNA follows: TGTGCCAGCTCACGGGACTTATACAATGAGCAGTTCTTC. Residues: CASSRDLYNEQFF.

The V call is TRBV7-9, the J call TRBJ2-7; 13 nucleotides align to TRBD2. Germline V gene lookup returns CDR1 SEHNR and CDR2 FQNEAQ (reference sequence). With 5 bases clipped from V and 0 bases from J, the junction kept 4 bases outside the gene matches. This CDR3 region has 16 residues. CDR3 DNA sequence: TGTGCCAGCAGCACGGGACTAGCGGGGTCCTCCTACGAGCAGTACTTC. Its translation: CASSTGLAGSSYEQYF. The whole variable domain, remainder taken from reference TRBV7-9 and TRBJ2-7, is DTGVSQNPRHKITKRGQNVTFRCDPISEHNRLYWYRQTLGQGPEFLTYFQNEAQLEKSRLLSDRFSAERPKGSFSTLEIQRTEQGDSAMYLCASSTGLAGSSYEQYFGPGTRLTVT.

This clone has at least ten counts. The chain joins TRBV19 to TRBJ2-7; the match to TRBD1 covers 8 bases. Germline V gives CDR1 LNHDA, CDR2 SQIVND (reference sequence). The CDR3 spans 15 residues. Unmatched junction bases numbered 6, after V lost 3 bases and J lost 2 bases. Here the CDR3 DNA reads TGTGCCAGTAGTATCACAGGGGGGAAGACCTACGAGCAGTACTTC. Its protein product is CASSITGGKTYEQYF.

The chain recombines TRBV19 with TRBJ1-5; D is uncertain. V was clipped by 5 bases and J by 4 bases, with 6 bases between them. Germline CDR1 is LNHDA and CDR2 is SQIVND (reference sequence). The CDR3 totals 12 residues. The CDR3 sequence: CASSWLNQPQHF. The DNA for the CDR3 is TGTGCCAGTAGTTGGCTAAATCAGCCCCAGCATTTT.

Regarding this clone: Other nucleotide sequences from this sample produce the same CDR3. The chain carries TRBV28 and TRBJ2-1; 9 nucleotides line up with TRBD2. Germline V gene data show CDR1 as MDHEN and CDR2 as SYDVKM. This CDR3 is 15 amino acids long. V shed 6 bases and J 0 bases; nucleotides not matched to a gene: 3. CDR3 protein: CASRLAGGSYNEQFF. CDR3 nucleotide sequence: TGTGCCAGCAGACTAGCGGGTGGCTCCTACAATGAGCAGTTCTTC.

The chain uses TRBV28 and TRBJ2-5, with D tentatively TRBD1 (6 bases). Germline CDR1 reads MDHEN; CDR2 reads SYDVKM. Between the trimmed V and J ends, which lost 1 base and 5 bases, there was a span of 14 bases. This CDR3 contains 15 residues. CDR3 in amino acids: CASSLSTGFVETQYF. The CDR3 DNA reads TGTGCCAGCAGTTTATCCACAGGGTTTGTCGAGACCCAGTACTTC.

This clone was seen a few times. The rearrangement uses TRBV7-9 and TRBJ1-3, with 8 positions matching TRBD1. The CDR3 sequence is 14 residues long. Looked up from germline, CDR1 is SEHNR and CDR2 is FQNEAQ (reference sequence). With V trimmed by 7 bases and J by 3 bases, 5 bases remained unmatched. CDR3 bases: TGTGCCAGCACCCTGACAGGGGATGGAAACACCATATATTTT. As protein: CASTLTGDGNTIYF.

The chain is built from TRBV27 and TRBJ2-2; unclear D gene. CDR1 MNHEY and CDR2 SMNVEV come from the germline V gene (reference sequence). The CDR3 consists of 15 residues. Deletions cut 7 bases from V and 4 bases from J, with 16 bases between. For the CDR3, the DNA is TGTGCCAGCAAGAATCCGAGTGGCGGCACCGGGGAGCTGTTTTTT. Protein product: CASKNPSGGTGELFF.

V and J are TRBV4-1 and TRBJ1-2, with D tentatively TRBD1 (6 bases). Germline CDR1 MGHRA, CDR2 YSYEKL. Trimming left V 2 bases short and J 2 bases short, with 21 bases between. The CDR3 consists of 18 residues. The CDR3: CASSQLLLIRGKNYGYTF. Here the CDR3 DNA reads TGCGCCAGCAGCCAACTATTACTTATCAGGGGAAAGAACTATGGCTACACCTTC.

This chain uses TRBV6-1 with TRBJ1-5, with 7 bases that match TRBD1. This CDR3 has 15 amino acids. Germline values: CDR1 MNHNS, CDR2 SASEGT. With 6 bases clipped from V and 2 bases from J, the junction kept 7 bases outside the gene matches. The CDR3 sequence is CASSNRGGGNQPQHF. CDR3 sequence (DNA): TGTGCCAGCAGCAACAGGGGCGGGGGCAATCAGCCCCAGCATTTT.

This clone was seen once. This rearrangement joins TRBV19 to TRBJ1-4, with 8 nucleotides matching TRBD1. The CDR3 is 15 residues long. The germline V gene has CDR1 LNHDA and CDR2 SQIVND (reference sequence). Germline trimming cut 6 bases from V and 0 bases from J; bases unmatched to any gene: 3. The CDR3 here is CASRGQAATNEKLFF. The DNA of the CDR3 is TGTGCCAGTAGGGGACAGGCCGCAACTAATGAAAAACTGTTTTTT.

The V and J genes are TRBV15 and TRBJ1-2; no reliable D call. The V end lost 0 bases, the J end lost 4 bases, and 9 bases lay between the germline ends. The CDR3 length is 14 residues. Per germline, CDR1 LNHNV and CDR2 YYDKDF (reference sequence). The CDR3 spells CATSRDHSTYGYTF. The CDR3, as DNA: TGTGCCACCAGCAGAGATCACAGTACCTATGGCTACACCTTC.

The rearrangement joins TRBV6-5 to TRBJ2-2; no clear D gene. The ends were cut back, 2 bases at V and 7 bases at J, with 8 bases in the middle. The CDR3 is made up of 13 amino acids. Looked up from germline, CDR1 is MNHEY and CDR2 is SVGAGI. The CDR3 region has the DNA TGTGCCAGCAGTTACGCGGAGTTCGGGGAGCTGTTTTTT. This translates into CASSYAEFGELFF.

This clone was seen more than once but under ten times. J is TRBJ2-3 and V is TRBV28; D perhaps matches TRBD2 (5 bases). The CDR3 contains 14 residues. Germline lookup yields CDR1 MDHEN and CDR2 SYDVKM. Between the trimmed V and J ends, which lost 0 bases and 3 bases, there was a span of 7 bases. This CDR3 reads CASSLWDSTDTQYF. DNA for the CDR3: TGTGCCAGCAGTTTATGGGACTCGACAGATACGCAGTATTTT.

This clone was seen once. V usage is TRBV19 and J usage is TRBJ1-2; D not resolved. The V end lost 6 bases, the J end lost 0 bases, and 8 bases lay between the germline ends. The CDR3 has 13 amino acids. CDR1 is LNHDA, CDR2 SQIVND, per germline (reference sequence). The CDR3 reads CASSPDPNYGYTF. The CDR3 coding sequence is TGTGCCAGTAGCCCCGACCCTAACTATGGCTACACCTTC.

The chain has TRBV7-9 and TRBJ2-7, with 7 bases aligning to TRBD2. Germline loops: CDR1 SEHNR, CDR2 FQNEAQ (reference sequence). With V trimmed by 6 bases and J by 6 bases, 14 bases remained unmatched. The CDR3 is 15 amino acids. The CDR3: CASSTAGAGRAEQYF. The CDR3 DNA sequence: TGTGCCAGCAGTACGGCGGGAGCAGGGCGGGCCGAGCAGTACTTC.

The CDR3 bases are TGCGCCAGCAGCTTGAACGTCGGGCAGGGGAGTGGTACTAATGAAAAACTGTTTTTT. Encoded protein: CASSLNVGQGSGTNEKLFF. The chain links TRBV5-1 to TRBJ1-4; D possibly corresponds to TRBD1 (6 bases). CDR3 length: 19 amino acids. V lost 1 base and J 2 bases, leaving 21 bases between the germline ends. Looked up from germline, CDR1 is SGHRS and CDR2 is YFSETQ.

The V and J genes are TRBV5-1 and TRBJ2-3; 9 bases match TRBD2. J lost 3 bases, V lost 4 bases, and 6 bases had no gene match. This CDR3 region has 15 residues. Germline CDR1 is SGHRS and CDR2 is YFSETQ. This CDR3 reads CASSPGGRGTDTQYF. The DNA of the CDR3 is TGCGCCAGCAGCCCTGGCGGGAGGGGTACAGATACGCAGTATTTT.